The clone carrying this T cell receptor beta chain was observed a handful of times. TCRdb re-called the reads through MiXCR, storing one row per CDR3 protein. The data contain about 320,000 distinct CDR3 sequences, 9.5% of them singletons. The source of the sample is a study of T cell repertoires in cytomegalovirus infection. Per the germline V gene, CDR1 is MGHRA and CDR2 is YSYEKL. The V gene lost 5 bases and the J gene lost 4 bases, with 9 bases spanning the gap. The CDR3 runs 13 residues. The chain links TRBV4-1 to TRBJ2-1; no clear D gene. Sequencing used PBMCs. This TCR came from a human donor in good health (CMV status not recorded). Some clones in this sample may be carry-over from other donors' samples. CDR3 region: CASSSTVYNEQFF. Written as DNA, the CDR3 is TGCGCCAGCAGCTCTACCGTATACAATGAGCAGTTCTTC.